This record looks at one T cell receptor beta chain sequence and its context. Its cognate antigen is unknown. This may come from a read error, since a much larger clone is one base off. The data stem from a study of response to subunit inactivated influenza vaccine. Whole-study findings and limits: Few new T cells, the authors suggested, are recruited by each seasonal influenza vaccination.

This CDR3 has 16 amino acids. TCRdb reanalysed the RT-PCR reads using MiXCR and keeps one entry per CDR3 protein. The sample consists of more than 150,000 distinct CDR3 sequences, roughly 10% of them appearing once. The rearrangement links TRBV12-3 or TRBV12-4 to TRBJ1-5; D is ambiguous. This receptor was obtained from a man in his fifties or sixties who received an inactivated influenza vaccine. Sequenced here: CD8+ T cells sorted from PBMCs, sampled roughly 24 months after vaccination. CDR3 DNA sequence: TGTGCCAGCAGCTTTCGGTGGGGAAGAGGCAATCAGCTCCAGCATTTT. Its translation: CASSFRWGRGNQLQHF.